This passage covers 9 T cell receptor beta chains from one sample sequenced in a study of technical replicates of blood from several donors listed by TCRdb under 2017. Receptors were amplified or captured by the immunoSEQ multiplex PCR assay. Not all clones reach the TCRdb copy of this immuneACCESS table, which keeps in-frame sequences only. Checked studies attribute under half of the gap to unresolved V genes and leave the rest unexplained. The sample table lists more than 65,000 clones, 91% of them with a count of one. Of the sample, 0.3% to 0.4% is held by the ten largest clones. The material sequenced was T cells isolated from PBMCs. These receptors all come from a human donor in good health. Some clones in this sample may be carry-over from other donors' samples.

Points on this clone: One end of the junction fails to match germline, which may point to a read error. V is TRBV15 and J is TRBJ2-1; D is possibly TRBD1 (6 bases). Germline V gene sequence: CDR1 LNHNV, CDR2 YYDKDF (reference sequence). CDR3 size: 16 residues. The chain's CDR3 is CATSGETGSWDNEQFF. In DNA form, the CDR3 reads TGTGCCACCAGCGGAGAGACAGGCTCCTGGGACAATGAGCAGTTCTTC.

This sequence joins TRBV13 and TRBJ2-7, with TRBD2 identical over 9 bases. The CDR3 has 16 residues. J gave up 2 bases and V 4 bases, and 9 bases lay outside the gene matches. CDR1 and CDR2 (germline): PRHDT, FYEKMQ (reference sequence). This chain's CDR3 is CASSSGTSHRTYEQYF. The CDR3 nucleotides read TGTGCCAGCAGCTCCGGGACTAGCCATAGGACCTACGAGCAGTACTTC. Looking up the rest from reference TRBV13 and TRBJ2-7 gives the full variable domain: AAGVIQSPRHLIKEKRETATLKCYPIPRHDTVYWYQQGPGQDPQFLISFYEKMQSDKGSIPDRFSAQQFSDYHSELNMSSLELGDSALYFCASSSGTSHRTYEQYFGPGTRLTVT.

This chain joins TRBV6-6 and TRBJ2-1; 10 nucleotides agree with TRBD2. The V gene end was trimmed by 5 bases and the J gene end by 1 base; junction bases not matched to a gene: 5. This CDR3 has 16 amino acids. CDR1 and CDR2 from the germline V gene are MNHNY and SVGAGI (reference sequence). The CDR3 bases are TGTGCCAGCAGTCTCTCTAGCGGGAGATCCTACAATGAGCAGTTCTTC. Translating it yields CASSLSSGRSYNEQFF.

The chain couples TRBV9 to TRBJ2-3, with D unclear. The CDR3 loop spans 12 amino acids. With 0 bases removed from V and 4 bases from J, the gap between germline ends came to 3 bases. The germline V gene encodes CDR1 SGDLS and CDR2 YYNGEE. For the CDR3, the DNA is TGTGCCAGCAGCGTAGCGGCAGATACGCAGTATTTT. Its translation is CASSVAADTQYF. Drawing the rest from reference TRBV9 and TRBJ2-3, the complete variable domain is DSGVTQTPKHLITATGQRVTLRCSPRSGDLSVYWYQQSLDQGLQFLIQYYNGEERAKGNILERFSAQQFPDLHSELNLSSLELGDSALYFCASSVAADTQYFGPGTRLTVL.

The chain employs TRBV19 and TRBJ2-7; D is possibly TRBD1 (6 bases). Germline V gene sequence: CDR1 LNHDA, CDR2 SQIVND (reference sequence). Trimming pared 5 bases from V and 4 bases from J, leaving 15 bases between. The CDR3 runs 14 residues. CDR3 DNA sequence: TGTGCCAGTAGTCCACAGGGAAGCCTTTACGAGCAGTACTTC. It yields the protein CASSPQGSLYEQYF.

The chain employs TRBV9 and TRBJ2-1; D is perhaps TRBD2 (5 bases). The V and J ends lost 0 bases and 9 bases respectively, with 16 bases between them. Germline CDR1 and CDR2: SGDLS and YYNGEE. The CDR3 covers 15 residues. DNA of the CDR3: TGTGCCAGCAGCGTAGGTTTACGGGGTACTAGTGAGCAGTTCTTC. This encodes CASSVGLRGTSEQFF.

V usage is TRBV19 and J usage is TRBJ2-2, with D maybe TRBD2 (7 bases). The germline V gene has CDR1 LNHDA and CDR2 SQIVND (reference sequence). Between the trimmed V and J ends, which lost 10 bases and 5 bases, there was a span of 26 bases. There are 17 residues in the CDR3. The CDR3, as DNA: TGTGCCACCTTGGGGGGGCCGGCCTTAGGGGCGACCGGGGAGCTGTTTTTT. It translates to CATLGGPALGATGELFF.

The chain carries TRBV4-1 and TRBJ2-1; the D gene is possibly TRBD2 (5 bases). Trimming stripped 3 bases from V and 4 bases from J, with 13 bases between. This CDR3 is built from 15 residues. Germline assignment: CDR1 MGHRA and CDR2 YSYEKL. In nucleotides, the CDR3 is TGCGCCAGCAGCCAGACTACGGACGGGTACAATGAGCAGTTCTTC. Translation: CASSQTTDGYNEQFF.

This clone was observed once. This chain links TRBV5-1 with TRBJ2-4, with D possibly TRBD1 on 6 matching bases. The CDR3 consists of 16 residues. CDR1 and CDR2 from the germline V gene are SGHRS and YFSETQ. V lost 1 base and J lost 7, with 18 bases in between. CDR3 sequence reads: CASSLTRGGDFNIQYF. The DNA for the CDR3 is TGCGCCAGCAGCTTGACTCGAGGGGGAGATTTCAACATTCAGTACTTC.